A single sample gave rise to the 19 T cell receptor beta chains below, sequenced in a study of cytomegalovirus exposure and HLA in healthy donors. The assay was immunoSEQ multiplex PCR, and TCRdb's table has in-frame clones only and misses some. The table has some 180,000 clones, roughly 81% seen once. Sequenced: PBMCs. These receptors all come from a woman aged 30 to 39 in good health and CMV-seronegative.

V gene TRBV7-2 combines with J gene TRBJ2-2; D is undetermined. CDR1 SGHTA and CDR2 FQGNSA come from the germline V gene. V was pared by 5 bases and J by 9 bases, with 16 bases between. The CDR3 covers 14 residues. CDR3: CASSPNLLARELFF. The CDR3 coding sequence is TGTGCCAGCAGCCCAAACCTGTTGGCCAGGGAGCTGTTTTTT.

This sequence joins TRBV28 and TRBJ1-3, with unresolved D. The CDR3 covers 13 residues. Per germline, CDR1 MDHEN and CDR2 SYDVKM. The germline V and J ends were trimmed by 3 bases and 7 bases, with 10 bases remaining between them. The CDR3 spells CASSFQEGNTIYF. CDR3 sequence (DNA): TGTGCCAGCAGTTTTCAGGAGGGCAACACCATATATTTT. Together with reference TRBV28 and TRBJ1-3, the CDR3 gives the full variable domain: DVKVTQSSRYLVKRTGEKVFLECVQDMDHENMFWYRQDPGLGLRLIYFSYDVKMKEKGDIPEGYSVSREKKERFSLILESASTNQTSMYLCASSFQEGNTIYFGEGSWLTVV.

This chain connects TRBV4-1 to TRBJ2-7; D perhaps matches TRBD1 (6 bases). V shed 3 bases and J shed 4 bases, with 10 bases lying between them. The CDR3 totals 13 residues. In germline, CDR1 is MGHRA, CDR2 YSYEKL. DNA for the CDR3: TGCGCCAGCAGCCACTTGAGGGGGTACGAGCAGTACTTC. Protein sequence: CASSHLRGYEQYF.

This sequence joins TRBV6-5 and TRBJ1-6; a possible D gene is TRBD1 (5 bases). V lost 7 bases and J 7 bases, leaving 14 bases between the germline ends. Germline V CDR1 and CDR2: MNHEY, SVGAGI. The CDR3 covers 14 residues. CDR3 sequence (DNA): TGTGCCAGCACCCTTGGACACTTAAATTCACCCCTCCACTTT. The encoded protein is CASTLGHLNSPLHF.

This sequence joins TRBV27 and TRBJ1-2; maybe TRBD1 (6 bases). V was trimmed by 0 bases and J by 7 bases, leaving 21 bases between them. Germline loops: CDR1 MNHEY, CDR2 SMNVEV (reference sequence). CDR3 length: 17 residues. CDR3 in amino acids: CASSLSQGRGLYSGYTF. CDR3 in DNA: TGTGCCAGCAGTTTATCCCAAGGAAGGGGGTTGTACTCTGGCTACACCTTC.

Only one count was recorded for this clone. This chain uses TRBV27 with TRBJ2-2; 12 bases agree with TRBD2. V shed 3 bases and J 3 bases; nucleotides not matched to a gene: 5. Germline V CDR1 and CDR2: MNHEY, SMNVEV (reference sequence). CDR3 length: 17 amino acids. In DNA form, the CDR3 reads TGTGCCAGCAGTTTGCCTAGCGGGAGGGGGGACACCGGGGAGCTGTTTTTT. This translates into CASSLPSGRGDTGELFF.

The table lists this clone with a few counts. The CDR3 bases are TGTGCCAGCAGCGTGACAGGGCCCAATGAAAAACTGTTTTTT. Translation: CASSVTGPNEKLFF. V gene TRBV28 combines with J gene TRBJ1-4; 7 bases are shared with TRBD1. The CDR3 is 14 amino acids. V was pared by 6 bases and J by 5 bases, with 6 bases of the junction left unmatched. The germline V gene encodes CDR1 MDHEN and CDR2 SYDVKM.

The chain carries TRBV2 and TRBJ2-3, with a tentative D call TRBD2 (6 bases). V was clipped by 7 bases and J by 3 bases, with 11 bases between them. The CDR3 length is 13 residues. Germline CDR1 is SNHLY and CDR2 is FYNNEI. CDR3 loop: CASKRVMTDTQYF. CDR3 nucleotide sequence: TGTGCCAGCAAGCGGGTAATGACAGATACGCAGTATTTT. The entire variable domain, with the rest obtained from reference TRBV2 and TRBJ2-3, is as follows: EPEVTQTPSHQVTQMGQEVILRCVPISNHLYFYWYRQILGQKVEFLVSFYNNEISEKSEIFDDQFSVERPDGSNFTLKIRSTKLEDSAMYFCASKRVMTDTQYFGPGTRLTVL.

The chain carries TRBV13 and TRBJ2-1; 7 bases fit TRBD1. CDR1 PRHDT and CDR2 FYEKMQ come from the germline V gene (reference sequence). The V and J ends lost 4 bases and 8 bases, in that order; junction bases with no gene match: 8. This CDR3 has 14 residues. Here the CDR3 DNA reads TGTGCCAGCAGCTCACCGGGACAGAATTATGAGCAGTTCTTC. Translated: CASSSPGQNYEQFF.

This clone was detected only once. J is TRBJ1-5 and V is TRBV6-1; D gene uncertain. V lost 5 bases, J lost 7 bases, and 15 bases lay in between. The germline CDR1 and CDR2 sequences are MNHNS and SASEGT. CDR3 length: 14 amino acids. The chain's CDR3 is CASSILGERQPQHF. The CDR3 nucleotides read TGTGCCAGCAGTATCCTTGGGGAGAGGCAGCCCCAGCATTTT.

CDR3 protein: CATSRDRSGWSPLHF. CDR3 nucleotides: TGTGCCACCAGCAGAGATAGGTCAGGATGGTCACCCCTCCACTTT. This sequence joins TRBV15 and TRBJ1-6; D ambiguous. There are 15 residues in the CDR3. The germline V gene has CDR1 LNHNV and CDR2 YYDKDF (reference sequence). V was trimmed by 0 bases and J by 10 bases, leaving 13 bases between them.

This clone occurred a few times. This chain links TRBV7-7 with TRBJ2-1; 11 positions match TRBD2. The CDR3 has 16 residues. The trim removed 1 base at V and 9 bases at J, leaving 8 bases unmatched. Germline V CDR1 and CDR2: SSHAT, FNYEAQ (reference sequence). DNA of the CDR3: TGTGCCAGCAGCTTAGAGGGACTAGCGGACGGTGTTGAGCAGTTCTTC. Translating gives CASSLEGLADGVEQFF.

The chain uses TRBV11-3 and TRBJ2-5; 8 nucleotides agree with TRBD1. Germline CDR1 and CDR2: SGHNT and YENEEA. The J segment lost 1 base and the V segment lost 5 bases, leaving 3 bases of the junction unmatched. The CDR3 spans 14 residues. CDR3 DNA sequence: TGTGCCAGCAGCACCGGGACAGGCCAAGAGACCCAGTACTTC. The encoded protein is CASSTGTGQETQYF.

This chain links TRBV6-1 with TRBJ2-1; TRBD2 agrees at 8 bases. J lost 2 bases, V lost 7 bases, and 7 bases had no gene match. Germline V gene lookup returns CDR1 MNHNS and CDR2 SASEGT. The length of the CDR3 is 15 residues. CDR3 sequence (DNA): TGTGCCAGCACGGGAGGGGCTAGGGCCTACAATGAGCAGTTCTTC. Its protein product is CASTGGARAYNEQFF.

The V call is TRBV6-1, the J call TRBJ2-5; TRBD1 matches at 8 bases. Per the germline V gene, CDR1 is MNHNS and CDR2 is SASEGT. J lost 0 bases, V lost 10 bases, and 10 bases had no gene match. CDR3 length equals 15 residues. In DNA form, the CDR3 reads TGTGCCACCACCCCGGGACAGGCGAACCAAGAGACCCAGTACTTC. Translated: CATTPGQANQETQYF.

The chain carries TRBV5-1 and TRBJ2-1, with D tentatively TRBD1 (5 bases). CDR1 and CDR2 from the germline V gene are SGHRS and YFSETQ. The CDR3 is 12 residues long. V was shortened by 4 bases and J by 7 bases, with 9 bases between the two germline ends. As DNA, the CDR3 is TGCGCCAGCAGCGGCCCAGGGAATGAGCAGTTCTTC. Amino acids: CASSGPGNEQFF.

The rearrangement uses TRBV18 and TRBJ2-2, with a tentative D call TRBD1 (6 bases). Germline CDR1 reads KGHSH; CDR2 reads LQKENI. Deletions cut 1 base from V and 4 bases from J, with 10 bases between. The CDR3 loop spans 15 amino acids. Written as DNA, the CDR3 is TGTGCCAGCTCACCACGGGACATCGGCACCGGGGAGCTGTTTTTT. Translating it yields CASSPRDIGTGELFF.

This sequence joins TRBV5-1 and TRBJ2-1; maybe TRBD1 (5 bases). Germline values: CDR1 SGHRS, CDR2 YFSETQ. The CDR3 covers 14 residues. V dropped 4 bases and J dropped 6 bases, with 14 bases sitting between them. CDR3 region: CASSPRGPSNEQFF. The CDR3 nucleotides read TGCGCCAGCAGCCCTAGGGGTCCGAGCAATGAGCAGTTCTTC.

CDR3 nucleotide sequence: TGTGCCAGCAGCTCCGGGACAGGGGACAATGAGCAGTTCTTC. It specifies CASSSGTGDNEQFF. J is TRBJ2-1 and V is TRBV7-9; 10 bases line up with TRBD1. The CDR3 runs 14 residues. CDR1 is SEHNR and CDR2 is FQNEAQ in the germline V gene (reference sequence). V lost 4 bases to trimming and J lost 5 bases; unmatched junction nucleotides: 2.